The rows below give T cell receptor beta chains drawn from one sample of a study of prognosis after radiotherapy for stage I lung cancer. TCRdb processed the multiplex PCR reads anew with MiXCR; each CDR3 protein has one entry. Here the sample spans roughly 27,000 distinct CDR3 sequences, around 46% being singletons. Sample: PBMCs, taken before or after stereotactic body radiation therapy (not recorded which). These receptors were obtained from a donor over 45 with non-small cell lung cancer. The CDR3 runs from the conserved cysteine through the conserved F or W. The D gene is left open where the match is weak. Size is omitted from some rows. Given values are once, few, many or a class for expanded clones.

TGTGCCACCAGTGATCCAGGGGTGGTGGAAGCTTTCTTT,CATSDPGVVEAFF,TRBV24-1,NA,TRBJ1-1,many
TGTGCCAGTAGTTCGTCACCGTCAGGAGAGACCCAGTACTTC,CASSSSPSGETQYF,TRBV19,NA,TRBJ2-5,NA
TGCGCCAGCAGCTTGGGGAGCTCTGGAAACACCATATATTTT,CASSLGSSGNTIYF,TRBV5-1,NA,TRBJ1-3,medium-sized
TGTGCCAGCAGCCGGTCAGGACAGGGAGCGTCCTACGAGCAGTACTTC,CASSRSGQGASYEQYF,TRBV3-1,TRBD1,TRBJ2-7,many
TGTGCCAGCAGCCCTCGGCCCTCCTACAATGAGCAGTTCTTC,CASSPRPSYNEQFF,TRBV7-3,NA,TRBJ2-1,many
TGTGCCAGCAGAGAAACCGGCACAGTCAATGAAAAACCGTTTTTT,CASRETGTVNEKPFF,TRBV12-3/TRBV12-4,NA,TRBJ1-4,NA
TGTGCCAGCAGCGTCGCGGGCAGTTCCGACGAGCAGTACTTC,CASSVAGSSDEQYF,TRBV9,NA,TRBJ2-7,many
TGTGCCAGCTGTGGGCAGTTGGGGGCGGGGAATACGCAGTATTTT,CASCGQLGAGNTQYF,TRBV28,NA,TRBJ2-3,NA
TGCAGTGCTAATCTAGCGGGGTTGGTGTACCAAGAGACCCAGTACTTC,CSANLAGLVYQETQYF,TRBV20-1,TRBD2,TRBJ2-5,many
TGCGCCAGCAGGGAGGGGGCGGGCCCTGAGCAGTTCTTC,CASREGAGPEQFF,TRBV5-1,NA,TRBJ2-1,NA
TGTGCCATCAGGGGCGGGACCGGAGACAACAATCAGCCCCAGCATTTT,CAIRGGTGDNNQPQHF,TRBV28,NA,TRBJ1-5,NA
TGTGCCACCAGTGAGCGGGGGGAATATATAGATACGCAGTATTTT,CATSERGEYIDTQYF,TRBV24-1,TRBD2,TRBJ2-3,medium-sized
TGTGCCAGCAGTCCCAGGGCTGTGTCGTATACGCAGTATTTT,CASSPRAVSYTQYF,TRBV12-3/TRBV12-4,NA,TRBJ2-3,NA
TGTGCCAGCAGTGTGAGGGGGGGGACAGATACGCAGTATTTT,CASSVRGGTDTQYF,TRBV2,NA,TRBJ2-3,many
TGTGCCAGCCAACGACTTTGGGGCAATGAGCAGTTCTTC,CASQRLWGNEQFF,TRBV6-1,NA,TRBJ2-1,many
TGTGCCAGCAGTTCACCGGGACCACCGATTCTCTACGAGCAGTACTTC,CASSSPGPPILYEQYF,TRBV6-2/TRBV6-3,NA,TRBJ2-7,medium-sized
TGTGCCAGCATTCGGGGACAGATCACAGATACGCAGTATTTT,CASIRGQITDTQYF,TRBV2,TRBD1,TRBJ2-3,NA
TGTGCCAGCAGTTTACAAACTCGACTAGCGGACTACGAGCAGTACTTC,CASSLQTRLADYEQYF,TRBV28,TRBD2,TRBJ2-7,medium-sized
TGTGCCAGCAGGGAGGGCCCCTTAGGCTCACCCCTCCACTTT,CASREGPLGSPLHF,TRBV6-2/TRBV6-3,NA,TRBJ1-6,NA
TGCGCCAGCAGCCCACAAGGACAGGGGTTGGAAAAACTGTTTTTT,CASSPQGQGLEKLFF,TRBV4-1,TRBD1,TRBJ1-4,many
TGCAGTGCTTCACCCGGATGGCGTCAGGTTACAGATACGCAGTATTTT,CSASPGWRQVTDTQYF,TRBV20-1,NA,TRBJ2-3,medium-sized
TGTGCCAGTAGTATTATGACTTCATCGCAGCCCCAGCATTTT,CASSIMTSSQPQHF,TRBV19,NA,TRBJ1-5,medium-sized
TGTGCCAGCAGCCTCGGAACAGAGAATTCACCCCTCCACTTT,CASSLGTENSPLHF,TRBV11-2,NA,TRBJ1-6,medium-sized
TGTGCCAGCAGTCCCCTGGGACAGAACACTGAAGCTTTCTTT,CASSPLGQNTEAFF,TRBV27,NA,TRBJ1-1,many
TGTGCCAGCAGCAATGATTTAAGGGAGGGCCCCGACCACTTC,CASSNDLREGPDHF,TRBV5-6,TRBD2,TRBJ2-7,many
TGTGCCAGCAGCCCACACACCCGGCTGGCTGGAAACACCATATATTTT,CASSPHTRLAGNTIYF,TRBV27,NA,TRBJ1-3,NA
TGTGCCAGCAGTGAAGGAGGCCACAATGAGCAGTTCTTC,CASSEGGHNEQFF,TRBV2,NA,TRBJ2-1,many
TGTGCCAGCAGCTTAGGGACAGGCTATCAGCCCCAGCATTTT,CASSLGTGYQPQHF,TRBV7-9,TRBD1,TRBJ1-5,many
TGTGCCAGTAGTCACGGACAGGGAACCTACGAGCAGTACTTC,CASSHGQGTYEQYF,TRBV19,TRBD1,TRBJ2-7,many
TGTGCCACCAGCAGAGAGGGGGTGAGGGACAGGGCTGATACTGAAGCTTTCTTT,CATSREGVRDRADTEAFF,TRBV15,TRBD1,TRBJ1-1,many